This T cell receptor (beta chain) was observed in a study of PD-1 blockade in classical Hodgkin lymphoma. Indicated time point: cycle 4 day 1 (C4D1), after less than 7 weeks of nivolumab. There was relapse after autologous stem cell transplantation in every patient, and there was variation in brentuximab vedotin exposure. Purification of CD4+ T cells from thawed PBMCs was performed via magnetic negative selection. Only in-frame clones appear in the TCRdb table, and some are missing; sequencing was by immunoSEQ multiplex PCR. The sample includes 30,000 to 35,000 clones, around 80% of them seen just once. From germline, CDR1 is KGHSH and CDR2 LQKENI. The V end lost 2 bases, the J end lost 2 bases, and 10 bases lay between the germline ends. The CDR3 runs to 15 residues.

This sequence joins TRBV18 and TRBJ1-3, with D unclear. The specimen was CD4+ T cells from blood, collected before the fourth cycle of nivolumab. This receptor was taken from a human donor with classical Hodgkin lymphoma. The CDR3 nucleotides read TGTGCCAGCTCACCAGTCAAGGCTACTGGAAACACCATATATTTT. Protein sequence: CASSPVKATGNTIYF.